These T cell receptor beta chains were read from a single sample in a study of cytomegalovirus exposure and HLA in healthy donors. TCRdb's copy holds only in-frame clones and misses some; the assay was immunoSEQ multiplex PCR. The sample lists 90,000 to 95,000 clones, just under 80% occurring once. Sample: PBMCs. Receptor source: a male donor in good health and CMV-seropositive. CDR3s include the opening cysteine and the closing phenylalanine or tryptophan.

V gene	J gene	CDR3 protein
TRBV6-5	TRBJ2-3	CASSYSDRAVTDTQYF
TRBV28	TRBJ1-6	CASRPGGQSNSPLHF
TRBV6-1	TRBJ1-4	CASSEGAGRNEKLFF
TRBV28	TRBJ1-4	CASTVQSNEKLFF
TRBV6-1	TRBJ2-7	CASSALDRYEQYF
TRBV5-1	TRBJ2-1	CASRYSGTSLYNEQFF
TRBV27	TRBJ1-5	CASSPLMTGGGQPQHF
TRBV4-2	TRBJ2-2	CASSQGATSGNTGELFF
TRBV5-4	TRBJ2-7	CASTHPGAYEQYF
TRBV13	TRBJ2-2	CASSSTGGQYTGELFF
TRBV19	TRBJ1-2	CASSMSADRLYGYTF
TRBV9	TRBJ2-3	CASSAGGSTDTQYF
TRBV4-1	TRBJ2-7	CASSQWGTGDEQYF
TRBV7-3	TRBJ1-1	CASSLRQGNTEAFF
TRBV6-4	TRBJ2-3	CASSELAGGRDTQYF
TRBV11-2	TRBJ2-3	CASSPERTSSDTQYF
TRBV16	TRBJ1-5	CASSRTRQGEPQHF
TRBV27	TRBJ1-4	CASSLSPALATNEKLFF
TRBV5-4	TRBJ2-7	CASSSGTGHEQYF
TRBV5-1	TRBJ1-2	CASRAGTGANYGYTF
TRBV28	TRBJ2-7	CASSTSSGRVNNYEQYF
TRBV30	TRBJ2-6	CARGQGAGANVLTF
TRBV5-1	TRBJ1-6	CASSLVAGGRDNSPLHF
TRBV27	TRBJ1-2	CASSFSENYGYTF
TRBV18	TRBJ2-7	CASSPGLSYEQYF
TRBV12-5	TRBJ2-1	CASATSVGREFF
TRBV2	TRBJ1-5	CASSEGAGQPQHF
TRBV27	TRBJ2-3	CASSYQGNTDTQYF
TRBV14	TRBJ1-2	CASSQAVFYGYTF
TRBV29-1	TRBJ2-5	CSVSSVSGGRETQYF
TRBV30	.	CAWSGQGASEQYF
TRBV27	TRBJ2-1	CASSLIVGGEQFF
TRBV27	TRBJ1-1	CASRLRDSFMNTEAFF
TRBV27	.	CASSRTPSGGRYEQYF
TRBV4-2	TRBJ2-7	CASSDRFYEQYF
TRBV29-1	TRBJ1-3	CSGLFSGNTIYF
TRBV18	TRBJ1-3	CASSPLDAGARSGNTIYF
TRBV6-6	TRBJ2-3	CASSRGQARTDTQYF
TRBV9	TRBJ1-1	CASSAYRGLAEAFF
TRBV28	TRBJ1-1	CASSPGIETAFF
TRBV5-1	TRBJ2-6	CASSSGQRGSGANVLTF
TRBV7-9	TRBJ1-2	CASSREDGYTF
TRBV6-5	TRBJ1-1	CASSQGAKNTEAFF
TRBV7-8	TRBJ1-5	CASSLGDSFLQPQHF
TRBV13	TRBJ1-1	CASSLVTGEAFF
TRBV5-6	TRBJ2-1	CASSRGWGGPDEQFF
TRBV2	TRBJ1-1	CAIPDRGTEAFF
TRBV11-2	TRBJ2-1	CASSLSYEQFF
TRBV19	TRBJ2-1	CASSDRLAGHYNEQFF
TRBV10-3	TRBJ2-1	CAISVGGLAVGHEQFF
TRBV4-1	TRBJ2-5	CASSLLLGETQYF
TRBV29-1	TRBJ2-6	CSVESFGTVCYGANVLTF
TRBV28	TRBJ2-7	CASSEGTGVKEQYF
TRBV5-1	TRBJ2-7	CASSLAWEGRPYEQYF
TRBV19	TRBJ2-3	CASSPGRTDTQYF